Here is one TCR beta chain with its context. Per the authors' pipeline: For nucleated cells, counts were estimated from reference gene primer amplification. Method: immunoSEQ multiplex PCR; TCRdb's copy keeps in-frame clones and lacks some. V, J and clone size were drawn from that table, and D and trimming were deduced from the DNA. The sample yields about half a million clones, roughly 89% seen once. The data stem from a study of blood T cell repertoires in COVID-19. The wider study: There were acute and convalescent COVID-19 samples, and they came from the United States, Italy and Spain. From T cells, B-cell-depleted T cells, or PBMCs came the material, which was cDNA or gDNA.

The germline V gene encodes CDR1 SGHAT and CDR2 FQNNGV. This CDR3 has 15 residues. With 0 bases clipped from V and 7 bases from J, the junction kept 8 bases outside the gene matches. One Seattle source followed patients from active infection through their disease course. Sequenced: peripheral blood. This clonotype was sampled from a man aged 18 to 29 with COVID-19, enrolled during active disease. V and J are TRBV11-2 and TRBJ1-2, with 7 bases matching TRBD1. In DNA, the CDR3 is TGTGCCAGCAGCTTAGATAGTACAGGGGATTTTGGCTACACCTTC. It specifies CASSLDSTGDFGYTF.